This T cell receptor beta chain was sequenced during a study of cytotoxic CD8 clonotypes in ibrutinib-treated CLL. CDR3 length: 13 residues. With 7 bases removed from V and 5 bases from J, the gap between germline ends came to 14 bases. CDR1 and CDR2 from the germline V gene are SQVTM and ANQGSEA. Study-wide points: Rare overall, public clonotypes shrank or held steady under therapy.

Libraries were prepared by immunoSEQ multiplex PCR; TCRdb keeps only in-frame clonotypes and omits some of them. The top ten hold just over 3% of the sample, which has roughly 70,000 clones, 90% seen once. As to this clone: Antigen specificity is unknown.

Genomic DNA (roughly 1.9 micrograms) was obtained from cryopreserved PBMCs for construction of TCR beta libraries. The receptor was derived from a human donor with chronic lymphocytic leukemia. This chain uses TRBV29-1 with TRBJ1-4, with D possibly matching TRBD1 (5 bases). The source was PBMCs, collected after 12 months of ibrutinib treatment. For the CDR3, the DNA is TGCAGCGGTGCCGGGGCCGGCAATGAAAAACTGTTTTTT. Translated: CSGAGAGNEKLFF.